Listed below are T cell receptor beta chains from one sample, sequenced in a study of human T cells and chemical hapten exposure. MiXCR, applied by TCRdb to the RACE reads, yields one record per CDR3 protein. Seen here are tens of thousands of distinct CDR3 sequences, roughly 11% observed once, and the top ten hold 1.5% to 2%. The source was whole blood, collected in connection with sensitization to the hapten diphenylcyclopropenone (DPC). All receptors derive from a man aged 18 to 35 with alopecia areata. Some clones in this sample may be carry-over from other donors' samples. The conserved cysteine and the conserved F or W are not part of the CDR3 here. Fields, in order: V gene, J gene, CDR3 protein.

>TRBV29-1|TRBJ1-2
SVEHLYGYT
>TRBV14|TRBJ1-2
VSSQPGQGTKMDYGYT
>TRBV4-1|TRBJ1-2
ASSQWGIAGAPHGYT
>TRBV11-2|TRBJ2-2
ASSAITGSGELF
>TRBV28|TRBJ2-7
ASSTPQGYEQY
>TRBV12-3/TRBV12-4|TRBJ2-3
ASSLGGRDTQY
>TRBV18|TRBJ2-1
ASSGTGIRNNEQF
>TRBV7-8|TRBJ2-1
ASSNRDGRYNEQF
>TRBV10-3|TRBJ2-4
AIGRGKNIQY
>TRBV10-3|TRBJ2-3
AISDSQGRDTQY
>TRBV4-3|TRBJ1-1
ASSQGYIHRNTEAF
>TRBV29-1|TRBJ2-7
SVGGTTYEQY